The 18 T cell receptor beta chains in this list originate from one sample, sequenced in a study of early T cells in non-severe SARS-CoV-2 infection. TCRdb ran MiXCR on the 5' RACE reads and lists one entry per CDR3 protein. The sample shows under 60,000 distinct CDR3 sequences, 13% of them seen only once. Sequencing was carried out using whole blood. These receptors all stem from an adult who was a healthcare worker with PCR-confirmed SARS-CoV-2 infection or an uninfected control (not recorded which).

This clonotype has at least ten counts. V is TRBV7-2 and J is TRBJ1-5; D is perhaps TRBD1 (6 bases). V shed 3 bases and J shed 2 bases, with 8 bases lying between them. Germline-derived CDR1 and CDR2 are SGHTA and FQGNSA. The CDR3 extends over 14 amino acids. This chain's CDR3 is CASSFRGGNQPQHF. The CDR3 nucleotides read TGTGCCAGCAGCTTTAGGGGGGGCAATCAGCCCCAGCATTTT.

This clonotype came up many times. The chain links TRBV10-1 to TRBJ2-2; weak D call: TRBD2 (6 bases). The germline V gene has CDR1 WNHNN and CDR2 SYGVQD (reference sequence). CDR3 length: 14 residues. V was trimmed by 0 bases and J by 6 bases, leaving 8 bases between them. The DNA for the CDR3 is TGCGCCAGCAGTGAGTCCTCTAGCGCCGGGGAGCTGTTTTTT. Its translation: CASSESSSAGELFF.

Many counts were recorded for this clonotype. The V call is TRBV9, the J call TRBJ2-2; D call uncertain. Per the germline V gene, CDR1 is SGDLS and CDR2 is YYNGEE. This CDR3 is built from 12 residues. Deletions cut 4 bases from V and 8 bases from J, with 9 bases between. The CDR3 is CASSTLGGELFF. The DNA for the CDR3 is TGTGCCAGCAGCACCTTAGGAGGGGAGCTGTTTTTT. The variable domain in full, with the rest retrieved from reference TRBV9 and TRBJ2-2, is DSGVTQTPKHLITATGQRVTLRCSPRSGDLSVYWYQQSLDQGLQFLIQYYNGEERAKGNILERFSAQQFPDLHSELNLSSLELGDSALYFCASSTLGGELFFGEGSRLTVL.

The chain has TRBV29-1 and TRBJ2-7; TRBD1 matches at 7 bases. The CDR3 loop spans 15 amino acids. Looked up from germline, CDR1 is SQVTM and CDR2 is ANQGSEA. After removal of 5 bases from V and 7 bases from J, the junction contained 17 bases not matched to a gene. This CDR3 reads CSVLSHRDSIGEQYF. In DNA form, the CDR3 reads TGCAGCGTTCTCAGTCACCGGGACAGCATTGGGGAGCAGTACTTC.

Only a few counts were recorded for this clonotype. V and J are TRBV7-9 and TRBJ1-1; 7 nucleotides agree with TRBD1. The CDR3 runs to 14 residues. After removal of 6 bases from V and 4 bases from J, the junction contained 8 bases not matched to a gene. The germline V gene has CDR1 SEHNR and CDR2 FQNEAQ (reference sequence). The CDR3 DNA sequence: TGTGCCAGCAGAGCTTCCAGGGGGGCCACTGAAGCTTTCTTT. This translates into CASRASRGATEAFF.

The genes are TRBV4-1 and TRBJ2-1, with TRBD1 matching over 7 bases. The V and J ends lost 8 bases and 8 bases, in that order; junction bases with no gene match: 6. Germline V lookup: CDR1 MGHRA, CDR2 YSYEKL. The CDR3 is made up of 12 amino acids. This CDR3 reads CASEGAVDEQFF. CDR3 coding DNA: TGCGCCAGCGAGGGGGCGGTGGATGAGCAGTTCTTC.

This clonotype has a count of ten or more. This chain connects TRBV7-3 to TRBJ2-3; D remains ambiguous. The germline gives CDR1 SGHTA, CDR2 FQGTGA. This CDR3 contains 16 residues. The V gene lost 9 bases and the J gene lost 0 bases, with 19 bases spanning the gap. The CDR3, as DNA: TGTGCCAGAACACCCGGCAGCCAGAATAGCACAGATACGCAGTATTTT. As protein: CARTPGSQNSTDTQYF.

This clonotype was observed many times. The CDR3: CAISFPRIAGGRTTTSYNEQFF. CDR3 bases: TGTGCCATCAGCTTCCCTCGGATAGCGGGGGGCCGAACAACTACCTCCTACAATGAGCAGTTCTTC. This chain uses TRBV10-3 with TRBJ2-1, with 10 bases that match TRBD2. From germline, CDR1 is ENHRY and CDR2 SYGVKD. CDR3 size: 22 residues. The V gene end was trimmed by 6 bases and the J gene end by 0 bases; junction bases not matched to a gene: 23.

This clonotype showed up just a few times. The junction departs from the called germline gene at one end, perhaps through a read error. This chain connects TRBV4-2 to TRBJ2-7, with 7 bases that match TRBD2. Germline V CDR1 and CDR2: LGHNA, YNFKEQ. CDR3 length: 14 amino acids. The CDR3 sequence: CASSPTVANIRGDF. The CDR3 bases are TGTGCCAGCAGCCCGACAGTCGCGAATATCCGGGGGGACTTC.

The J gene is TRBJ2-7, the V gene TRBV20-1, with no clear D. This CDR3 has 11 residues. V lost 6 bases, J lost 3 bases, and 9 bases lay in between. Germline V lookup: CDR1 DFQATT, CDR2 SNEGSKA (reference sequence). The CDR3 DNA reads TGCAGTGCGCCTTCGGGCTACGAGCAGTACTTC. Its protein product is CSAPSGYEQYF.

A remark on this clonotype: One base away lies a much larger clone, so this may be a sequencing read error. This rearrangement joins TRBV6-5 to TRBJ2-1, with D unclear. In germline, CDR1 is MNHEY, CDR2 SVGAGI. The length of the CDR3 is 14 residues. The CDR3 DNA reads TGTGCCAACAGTTACTCGATACCTTACAATGAGCAGTTCTTC. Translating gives CANSYSIPYNEQFF.

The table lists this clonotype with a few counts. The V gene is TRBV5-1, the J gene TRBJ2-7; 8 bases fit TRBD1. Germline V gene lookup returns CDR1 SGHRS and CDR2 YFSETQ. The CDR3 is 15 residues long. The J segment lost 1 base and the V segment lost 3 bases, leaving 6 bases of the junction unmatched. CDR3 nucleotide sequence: TGCGCCAGCAGCTGGGGACAGGAGGCTTCCTACGAGCAGTACTTC. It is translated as CASSWGQEASYEQYF. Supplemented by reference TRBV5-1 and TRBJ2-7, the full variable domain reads KAGVTQTPRYLIKTRGQQVTLSCSPISGHRSVSWYQQTPGQGLQFLFEYFSETQRNKGNFPGRFSGRQFSNSRSEMNVSTLELGDSALYLCASSWGQEASYEQYFGPGTRLTVT.

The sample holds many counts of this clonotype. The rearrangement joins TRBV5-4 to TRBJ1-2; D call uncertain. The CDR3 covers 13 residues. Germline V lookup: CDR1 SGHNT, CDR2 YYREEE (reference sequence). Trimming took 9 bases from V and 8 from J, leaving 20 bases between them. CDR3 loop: CATGEGQAGGYTF. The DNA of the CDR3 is TGTGCCACCGGCGAGGGCCAGGCTGGCGGCTACACCTTC.

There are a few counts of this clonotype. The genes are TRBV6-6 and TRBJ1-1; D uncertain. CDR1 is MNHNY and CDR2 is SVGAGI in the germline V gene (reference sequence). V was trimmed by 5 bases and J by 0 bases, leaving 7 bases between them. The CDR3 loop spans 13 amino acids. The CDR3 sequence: CASSGSLNTEAFF. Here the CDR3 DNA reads TGTGCCAGCAGTGGCAGCTTGAACACTGAAGCTTTCTTT.

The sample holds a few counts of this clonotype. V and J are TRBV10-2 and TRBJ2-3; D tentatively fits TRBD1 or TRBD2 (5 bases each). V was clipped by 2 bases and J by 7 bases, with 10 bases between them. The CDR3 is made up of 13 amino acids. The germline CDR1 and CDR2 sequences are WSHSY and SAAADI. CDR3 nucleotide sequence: TGCGCCAGCAGTGAGAATCGGGGCAATACGCAGTATTTT. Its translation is CASSENRGNTQYF.

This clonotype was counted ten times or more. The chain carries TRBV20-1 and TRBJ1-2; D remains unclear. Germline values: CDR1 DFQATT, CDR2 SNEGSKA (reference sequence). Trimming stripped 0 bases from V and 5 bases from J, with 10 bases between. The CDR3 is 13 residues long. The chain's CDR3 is CSARDAGNYGYTF. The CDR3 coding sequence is TGCAGTGCTAGAGATGCGGGAAATTATGGCTACACCTTC.

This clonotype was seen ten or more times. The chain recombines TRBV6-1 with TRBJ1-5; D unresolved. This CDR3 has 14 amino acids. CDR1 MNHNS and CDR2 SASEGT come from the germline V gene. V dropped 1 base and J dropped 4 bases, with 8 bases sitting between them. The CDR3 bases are TGTGCCAGCAGTGAAGAACAACCAAATCAGCCCCAGCATTTT. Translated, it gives CASSEEQPNQPQHF.

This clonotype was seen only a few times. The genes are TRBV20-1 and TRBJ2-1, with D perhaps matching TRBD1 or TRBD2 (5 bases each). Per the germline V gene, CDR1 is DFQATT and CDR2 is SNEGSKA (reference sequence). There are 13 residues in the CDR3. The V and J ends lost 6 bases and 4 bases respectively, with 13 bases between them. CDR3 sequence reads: CSANNWGYNEQFF. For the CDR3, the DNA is TGCAGTGCGAATAATTGGGGGTACAATGAGCAGTTCTTC.